Listed below are T cell receptor beta chains from one sample, sequenced in a study of OX40 agonist ivuxolimab in advanced cancers. TCRdb's copy holds only in-frame clones and misses some; the assay was immunoSEQ multiplex PCR. The sample records roughly 90,000 clones, about 83% being singletons. The input for sequencing was CD4+ or CD8+ T cells sorted from blood, taken in a trial of the OX40 agonist ivuxolimab. These TCRs come from an adult with an advanced solid tumor such as melanoma, head and neck, liver or kidney cancer. CDR3s include the opening cysteine and the closing phenylalanine or tryptophan. The D gene is left open where the match is weak. Expanded clones are given a class, and other clones once, few, many or no size at all.

V gene: TRBV13
J gene: TRBJ2-1
D gene: .
clone size: once
CDR3 protein: CASSPRGATNEQFF
CDR3 DNA: TGTGCCAGCAGCCCTCGGGGGGCCACGAATGAGCAGTTCTTC

V gene: TRBV30
J gene: TRBJ1-2
D gene: .
clone size: .
CDR3 protein: CAWGDYGYTF
CDR3 DNA: TGTGCCTGGGGGGACTATGGCTACACCTTC

V gene: TRBV30
J gene: TRBJ1-2
D gene: .
clone size: .
CDR3 protein: CAWSGTENGYTF
CDR3 DNA: TGTGCCTGGAGTGGGACGGAAAATGGCTACACCTTC

V gene: TRBV15
J gene: TRBJ1-2
D gene: .
clone size: .
CDR3 protein: CATSRDRGASNYGYTF
CDR3 DNA: TGTGCCACCAGCAGAGATAGAGGGGCGTCTAACTATGGCTACACCTTC

V gene: TRBV7-8
J gene: TRBJ2-1
D gene: TRBD1
clone size: .
CDR3 protein: CASSPRQGAPNEQFF
CDR3 DNA: TGTGCCAGCAGTCCCCGACAGGGGGCGCCCAATGAGCAGTTCTTC

V gene: TRBV6-1
J gene: TRBJ2-2
D gene: TRBD1
clone size: .
CDR3 protein: CASSERGRYRGQGGELFF
CDR3 DNA: TGTGCCAGCAGTGAACGTGGGAGATACAGGGGGCAGGGCGGGGAGCTGTTTTTT

V gene: TRBV27
J gene: TRBJ1-2
D gene: .
clone size: once
CDR3 protein: CASSLRPADYGYTF
CDR3 DNA: TGTGCCAGCAGTTTAAGGCCGGCGGACTATGGCTACACCTTC

V gene: TRBV11-1
J gene: TRBJ1-1
D gene: .
clone size: .
CDR3 protein: CASTKAGTATAFF
CDR3 DNA: TGTGCCAGCACAAAAGCAGGCACCGCGACGGCTTTCTTT

V gene: TRBV6-5
J gene: TRBJ1-2
D gene: .
clone size: .
CDR3 protein: CATGRNYGYTF
CDR3 DNA: TGTGCCACGGGCAGGAACTATGGCTACACCTTC

V gene: TRBV30
J gene: TRBJ1-5
D gene: .
clone size: .
CDR3 protein: CAWSVGGGPYQPQHF
CDR3 DNA: TGTGCCTGGAGTGTCGGGGGGGGACCTTATCAGCCCCAGCATTTT

V gene: TRBV6-5
J gene: TRBJ1-2
D gene: TRBD1
clone size: .
CDR3 protein: CATLDREGSEGYTF
CDR3 DNA: TGTGCCACGTTGGACAGGGAAGGTTCAGAAGGCTACACCTTC

V gene: TRBV7-6
J gene: TRBJ2-7
D gene: .
clone size: .
CDR3 protein: CASSLEGTVYEQYF
CDR3 DNA: TGTGCCAGCAGCTTAGAAGGTACCGTCTACGAGCAGTACTTC

V gene: TRBV6-5
J gene: TRBJ2-7
D gene: .
clone size: .
CDR3 protein: CASSSFGAGRHYEQYF
CDR3 DNA: TGTGCCAGCAGTTCCTTTGGGGCGGGGCGACACTACGAGCAGTACTTC

V gene: TRBV28
J gene: TRBJ1-2
D gene: TRBD1
clone size: .
CDR3 protein: CASSLFRTGGLRTF
CDR3 DNA: TGTGCCAGCAGTCTTTTTCGGACAGGTGGTCTAAGGACCTTC

V gene: TRBV6-6
J gene: TRBJ2-1
D gene: TRBD2
clone size: .
CDR3 protein: CASSSYGEGEQFF
CDR3 DNA: TGTGCCAGCAGTTCCTACGGGGAGGGGGAGCAGTTCTTC

V gene: TRBV7-2
J gene: TRBJ1-5
D gene: .
clone size: once
CDR3 protein: CASSFSHSNQPQHF
CDR3 DNA: TGTGCCAGCAGCTTTTCACATAGCAATCAGCCCCAGCATTTT

V gene: TRBV7-2
J gene: TRBJ2-5
D gene: .
clone size: .
CDR3 protein: CASSLGAGSPGTQYF
CDR3 DNA: TGTGCCAGCAGCTTAGGGGCAGGTTCTCCGGGGACCCAGTACTTC

V gene: TRBV11-2
J gene: TRBJ2-3
D gene: .
clone size: .
CDR3 protein: CASSRTDTQYF
CDR3 DNA: TGTGCCAGCAGCCGCACAGATACGCAGTATTTT

V gene: TRBV7-6
J gene: TRBJ2-5
D gene: TRBD2
clone size: .
CDR3 protein: CASSRETSGGYQETQYF
CDR3 DNA: TGTGCCAGCAGCCGTGAGACTAGCGGGGGATACCAAGAGACCCAGTACTTC

V gene: TRBV11-3
J gene: TRBJ1-1
D gene: .
clone size: .
CDR3 protein: CASSLLRGTEAFF
CDR3 DNA: TGTGCCAGCAGCCTCCTGCGGGGCACTGAAGCTTTCTTT

V gene: TRBV27
J gene: TRBJ2-3
D gene: TRBD1
clone size: .
CDR3 protein: CASSSQSGQGRTDTQYF
CDR3 DNA: TGTGCCAGCAGTTCTCAGTCGGGACAGGGACGCACAGATACGCAGTATTTT

V gene: TRBV19
J gene: TRBJ1-4
D gene: .
clone size: .
CDR3 protein: CASSIISAGSNEKLFF
CDR3 DNA: TGTGCCAGTAGTATCATTTCCGCAGGGTCTAATGAAAAACTGTTTTTT

V gene: TRBV7-2
J gene: TRBJ2-5
D gene: .
clone size: .
CDR3 protein: CASSLPGGGARETQYF
CDR3 DNA: TGTGCCAGCAGCTTACCAGGGGGGGGCGCGAGGGAGACCCAGTACTTC

V gene: TRBV5-1
J gene: TRBJ1-3
D gene: .
clone size: few
CDR3 protein: CASSLQPANSGNTIYF
CDR3 DNA: TGCGCCAGCAGCTTACAGCCTGCCAACTCTGGAAACACCATATATTTT

V gene: TRBV5-6
J gene: TRBJ2-3
D gene: .
clone size: .
CDR3 protein: CASSLDPSSTDTQYF
CDR3 DNA: TGTGCCAGCAGCTTGGACCCATCTAGCACAGATACGCAGTATTTT

V gene: TRBV6-1
J gene: TRBJ2-1
D gene: TRBD2
clone size: .
CDR3 protein: CASSEEAGGIHEQFF
CDR3 DNA: TGTGCCAGCAGTGAAGAGGCGGGGGGGATCCATGAGCAGTTCTTC

V gene: TRBV6-1
J gene: TRBJ2-5
D gene: .
clone size: .
CDR3 protein: CASSGRPQETQYF
CDR3 DNA: TGTGCCAGCAGCGGACGTCCTCAAGAGACCCAGTACTTC

V gene: TRBV7-2
J gene: TRBJ2-7
D gene: .
clone size: .
CDR3 protein: CASSLVGTHSYEQYF
CDR3 DNA: TGTGCCAGCAGCTTAGTGGGGACTCACTCCTACGAGCAGTACTTC

V gene: TRBV5-5
J gene: TRBJ1-6
D gene: .
clone size: .
CDR3 protein: CASSLNLESPLHF
CDR3 DNA: TGTGCCAGCAGCTTGAATTTGGAATCACCCCTCCACTTT

V gene: TRBV13
J gene: TRBJ2-7
D gene: TRBD2
clone size: .
CDR3 protein: CASSIQGGGRSYEQYF
CDR3 DNA: TGTGCCAGCAGCATTCAGGGCGGCGGGAGAAGCTACGAGCAGTACTTC

V gene: TRBV10-3
J gene: TRBJ2-3
D gene: .
clone size: few
CDR3 protein: CAISGKGGTGRGTDTQYF
CDR3 DNA: TGTGCCATCAGTGGCAAGGGTGGAACAGGCCGTGGGACAGATACGCAGTATTTT

V gene: TRBV5-4
J gene: TRBJ1-3
D gene: .
clone size: once
CDR3 protein: CASSNPGAYSGNTIYF
CDR3 DNA: TGTGCCAGCAGTAATCCGGGAGCTTACTCTGGAAACACCATATATTTT

V gene: TRBV5-1
J gene: TRBJ2-3
D gene: TRBD2
clone size: .
CDR3 protein: CASSHGTSGTDTQYF
CDR3 DNA: TGCGCCAGCAGCCACGGGACTAGCGGCACAGATACGCAGTATTTT

V gene: TRBV7-9
J gene: TRBJ1-1
D gene: TRBD1
clone size: .
CDR3 protein: CASSWGTGGNTEAFF
CDR3 DNA: TGTGCCAGCAGCTGGGGGACAGGGGGGAACACTGAAGCTTTCTTT

V gene: TRBV9
J gene: TRBJ2-7
D gene: .
clone size: .
CDR3 protein: CASSVGQSSYEQYF
CDR3 DNA: TGTGCCAGCAGCGTAGGACAGAGCTCCTACGAGCAGTACTTC

V gene: TRBV6-5
J gene: TRBJ2-1
D gene: .
clone size: .
CDR3 protein: CASSHDRAHEQFF
CDR3 DNA: TGTGCCAGCAGTCACGACCGCGCCCATGAGCAGTTCTTC

V gene: TRBV19
J gene: TRBJ2-7
D gene: TRBD2
clone size: .
CDR3 protein: CASKASGGTIWEQYF
CDR3 DNA: TGTGCCAGTAAGGCTAGCGGGGGTACCATTTGGGAGCAGTACTTC

V gene: TRBV2
J gene: TRBJ2-7
D gene: TRBD2
clone size: .
CDR3 protein: CANGRTSDRQYF
CDR3 DNA: TGTGCCAACGGACGGACTAGCGATAGGCAGTACTTC

V gene: TRBV27
J gene: TRBJ2-6
D gene: .
clone size: .
CDR3 protein: CASSLSGVRKGNSGANVLTF
CDR3 DNA: TGTGCCAGCAGTTTATCCGGCGTCCGCAAAGGGAACTCTGGGGCCAACGTCCTGACTTTC

V gene: TRBV28
J gene: TRBJ1-5
D gene: .
clone size: .
CDR3 protein: CASSLRRQVQPQHF
CDR3 DNA: TGTGCCAGCAGTCTCAGGAGACAGGTACAGCCCCAGCATTTT

V gene: TRBV10-2
J gene: TRBJ2-1
D gene: TRBD2
clone size: .
CDR3 protein: CASSLAGRHNEQFF
CDR3 DNA: TGCGCCAGCAGCCTAGCGGGACGCCACAATGAGCAGTTCTTC

V gene: TRBV28
J gene: TRBJ1-5
D gene: .
clone size: .
CDR3 protein: CASRIHKGAMNQPQHF
CDR3 DNA: TGTGCCAGCAGGATACATAAGGGCGCCATGAATCAGCCCCAGCATTTT

V gene: TRBV7-3
J gene: TRBJ2-3
D gene: .
clone size: .
CDR3 protein: CASRKGVGAADTQYF
CDR3 DNA: TGTGCCAGCAGAAAGGGGGTGGGGGCCGCAGATACGCAGTATTTT

V gene: TRBV7-2
J gene: TRBJ2-1
D gene: .
clone size: .
CDR3 protein: CASSTGGTLNEQFF
CDR3 DNA: TGTGCCAGCAGTACAGGTGGGACGTTGAATGAGCAGTTCTTC

V gene: TRBV7-6
J gene: TRBJ2-3
D gene: TRBD1
clone size: .
CDR3 protein: CASSLTGQGTDTQYF
CDR3 DNA: TGTGCCAGCAGCTTAACTGGACAGGGGACAGATACGCAGTATTTT

V gene: TRBV5-1
J gene: TRBJ1-5
D gene: .
clone size: .
CDR3 protein: CASSLDSLNQPQHF
CDR3 DNA: TGCGCCAGCAGCTTGGACAGTCTAAATCAGCCCCAGCATTTT

V gene: TRBV7-3
J gene: TRBJ2-5
D gene: TRBD1
clone size: .
CDR3 protein: CASSLGQGFQETQYF
CDR3 DNA: TGTGCCAGCAGCTTAGGACAGGGATTTCAAGAGACCCAGTACTTC

V gene: TRBV10-3
J gene: TRBJ2-2
D gene: .
clone size: .
CDR3 protein: CAIRTGQGSTGELFF
CDR3 DNA: TGTGCCATCAGAACTGGGCAGGGCTCCACCGGGGAGCTGTTTTTT

V gene: TRBV5-6
J gene: TRBJ1-1
D gene: TRBD1
clone size: .
CDR3 protein: CASSLGTGARSRVVTEAFF
CDR3 DNA: TGTGCCAGCAGCCTCGGGACAGGGGCGAGGAGTCGGGTTGTCACTGAAGCTTTCTTT

V gene: TRBV27
J gene: TRBJ1-5
D gene: .
clone size: .
CDR3 protein: CASRGQGQPQHF
CDR3 DNA: TGTGCCAGCAGGGGGCAGGGACAGCCCCAGCATTTT

V gene: TRBV19
J gene: TRBJ1-4
D gene: .
clone size: .
CDR3 protein: CASSIQGSGEKLFF
CDR3 DNA: TGTGCCAGTAGTATACAGGGGAGCGGTGAAAAACTGTTTTTT

V gene: TRBV6-6
J gene: TRBJ1-2
D gene: .
clone size: once
CDR3 protein: CASSYSGQLMNYGYTF
CDR3 DNA: TGTGCCAGCAGTTACTCGGGGCAGCTTATGAACTATGGCTACACCTTC

V gene: TRBV6-5
J gene: TRBJ2-5
D gene: .
clone size: .
CDR3 protein: CASTPLRGAETQYF
CDR3 DNA: TGTGCCAGCACGCCCTTGAGGGGCGCGGAGACCCAGTACTTC